What follows describes a single TCR beta chain. Which antigen it targets is not known. No base quality values were provided; no much bigger clone lies one nucleotide off. The data are from a study of CD8 T cells in ankylosing spondylitis (TCRdb year 2017). Broadly, across the study: The study profiled T cell receptor beta repertoires in healthy donors and ankylosing spondylitis patients to find disease-linked TCR variants. The full study cohort was made up of 25 ankylosing spondylitis patients and some 100 healthy donors. Samples of peripheral blood were taken, and for ankylosing spondylitis patients, synovial fluid was collected as well. Results and caveats for the whole study, not just this receptor: Some motif variants had previously been reported in the synovial fluid and blood of reactive arthritis patients, which suggests shared mechanisms of disease initiation. According to the report, matched synovial fluid samples from ankylosing spondylitis patients were significantly enriched for the disease-linked clones. The disease-linked clones had a CD8+ phenotype and were found at relatively low frequencies in peripheral blood. A TCR beta motif of several highly homologous amino acid variants appeared characteristic of blood from ankylosing spondylitis patients.

Sequenced on an Illumina HiSeq 2500. Quantitative 5'-RACE with molecular barcodes was used to prepare TCR beta libraries. As for the original processing: Disease-linked TCR variants were identified with a new computational method built on a probabilistic model of VDJ rearrangement. Through fastp at Q25 and MiXCR, TCRdb rebuilt clones from the public reads, retaining in-frame beta chains. Each CDR3 protein appears once, grouped with its most common genes and DNA. Clone size and V and J calls follow TCRdb, not the original study. This sample has roughly 700,000 distinct CDR3 sequences in its table, and around 19% of those were observed once. 15% to 20% of the sample goes to the ten largest clones. From the cysteine up to the phenylalanine, the CDR3 has a length of 14 residues. Just CDR3 DNA is preserved here, 42 bases in frame from base 1. Per the germline V gene (reference sequence), LGHDT is the CDR1 and YNNKEL is the CDR2. V loses 4 bases, J loses 3 bases, and the germline ends lie 12 bases apart.

The TCR originated in a male donor with ankylosing spondylitis. The sample was blood, either unsorted or a sorted T cell fraction (not recorded which). The chain is encoded by TRBV3-1 joined to TRBJ1-1; the D gene is possibly TRBD1, with 6 bases matching. The nucleotide sequence is TGTGCCAGCAGCCCCAGGGGTTTTCACACTGAAGCTTTCTTT. It is translated as CASSPRGFHTEAFF.